This note documents a single T cell receptor (beta chain) sequence. Sequencing used immunoSEQ multiplex PCR; TCRdb keeps in-frame clones, though not all of them. The table has approximately 99,000 clones, about 80% seen once. The data derive from a study of control samples from healthy donors and cancer patients. Material for sequencing was blood. This clonotype was obtained from a man in his late teens or twenties in good health.

CDR3 in amino acids: CSVEGGGNTEAFF. The CDR3 DNA sequence: TGCAGCGTTGAAGGAGGGGGTAACACTGAAGCTTTCTTT. V usage is TRBV29-1 and J usage is TRBJ1-1; a possible D gene is TRBD1 (6 bases). V lost 1 base and J lost 2, with 8 bases in between. Per germline, CDR1 SQVTM and CDR2 ANQGSEA. The CDR3 sequence is 13 residues long.